The 26 T cell receptor beta chains reported below all come from one sample, sequenced in a study of molecular identifiers for immune sequencing clone quantification. TCRdb redid the calling of the PCR reads with MiXCR, one entry per CDR3 protein. The sample holds around 460,000 distinct CDR3 sequences, around 23% seen once. The sequenced sample consisted of naive CD8+ T cells from blood, with Jurkat cell RNA spiked in. Subset described: FACS-sorted CD8+CD4-CCR7+CD45RA+ naive T cells. The source of these receptors is a human donor in good health. Some libraries in this study had Jurkat cell RNA spiked in.

The chain couples TRBV27 to TRBJ2-1, with TRBD2 as a possible D gene (6 bases). The V gene lost 5 bases and the J gene lost 5 bases, with 13 bases spanning the gap. Germline V lookup: CDR1 MNHEY, CDR2 SMNVEV (reference sequence). The CDR3 covers 14 residues. This chain's CDR3 is CASSGGVPHNEQFF. The CDR3 DNA follows: TGTGCCAGCAGTGGCGGGGTCCCTCACAATGAGCAGTTCTTC.

On this clonotype itself: This clone may be a read error of a much larger clone one base away. This rearrangement joins TRBV28 to TRBJ1-1; tentative D call: TRBD1 (5 bases). CDR1 is MDHEN, CDR2 SYDVKM, per germline. V lost 6 bases to trimming and J lost 2 bases, with 16 bases between them. There are 15 residues in the CDR3. In DNA form, the CDR3 reads TGTGCCAGCAGCCTTTTCAGGGCGATCAACACTGAAGCTTTCTTT. It encodes CASSLFRAINTEAFF.

Of note for this clonotype: A much larger clonotype is one base distant, so this may be a read error. The chain recombines TRBV30 with TRBJ2-1; D unclear. The CDR3 spans 14 residues. CDR1 and CDR2 (germline): GTSNPN, SVGIG (reference sequence). CDR3 sequence: CAWSVLGSYNEQVF. For the CDR3, the DNA is TGTGCCTGGAGTGTACTCGGTTCGTACAATGAGCAGGTCTTC.

This clonotype is a singleton in its sample. A read error may be the cause here, since a much bigger clone is one base away. It is likely a read error, because the conserved phenylalanine at the end of the CDR3 is missing. The chain is built from TRBV25-1 and TRBJ2-7, with unresolved D. This CDR3 has 12 amino acids. CDR1 is MGHDK, CDR2 SYGVNS, per germline. The germline V and J ends were trimmed by 2 bases and 7 bases, with 9 bases remaining between them. The CDR3 loop reads CASSETPYEQYS. DNA for the CDR3: TGTGCCAGCAGTGAAACCCCTTATGAGCAGTACTCC.

On this clonotype: A read error may explain this, as a much larger clone is one base away. The chain carries TRBV7-6 and TRBJ2-5; 10 bases are shared with TRBD1. This CDR3 comprises 14 residues. V dropped 3 bases and J dropped 3; count of bases not matched to a gene: 1. Germline CDR1 SGHVS, CDR2 FNYEAQ. CDR3 protein: CASSFGQGEETQYF. The CDR3 nucleotides read TGTGCCAGCAGCTTCGGACAGGGGGAAGAGACCCAGTACTTC.

This clonotype was seen ten or more times. This chain uses TRBV5-6 with TRBJ2-7; D might be TRBD1 or TRBD2, each matching 5 bases. The CDR3 has 14 residues. V lost 0 bases, J lost 5 bases, and 12 bases lay in between. Germline CDR1 reads SGHDT; CDR2 reads YYEEEE. The CDR3 coding sequence is TGTGCCAGCAGCTTGGGGGGGTCCTGGGACGAGCAGTACTTC. This codes for CASSLGGSWDEQYF. Full variable domain (outside the CDR3, taken from reference TRBV5-6 and TRBJ2-7): DAGVTQSPTHLIKTRGQQVTLRCSPKSGHDTVSWYQQALGQGPQFIFQYYEEEERQRGNFPDRFSGHQFPNYSSELNVNALLLGDSALYLCASSLGGSWDEQYFGPGTRLTVT.

The rearrangement links TRBV12-5 to TRBJ2-3; D is unclear. Deletions cut 2 bases from V and 1 base from J, with 10 bases between. The CDR3 extends over 15 amino acids. The germline V gene has CDR1 LGHNT and CDR2 FRNRAP. CDR3 residues: CASGLTTQGTDTQYF. The CDR3 nucleotides read TGTGCTAGTGGTTTGACGACCCAAGGCACAGATACGCAGTATTTT.

This clonotype was picked up a small number of times. The V gene is TRBV19, the J gene TRBJ2-3; D tentatively reads TRBD1 or TRBD2 (7 bases each). The CDR3 is 15 residues long. V was cut by 3 bases and J by 3 bases, with 13 bases left in between. From germline, CDR1 is LNHDA and CDR2 SQIVND (reference sequence). CDR3 DNA sequence: TGTGCCAGTAGTATCGCGCAGGGGGGGACAGATACGCAGTATTTT. It yields the protein CASSIAQGGTDTQYF.

The genes are TRBV14 and TRBJ1-5; D uncertain. This CDR3 has 14 amino acids. Trimming shortened V by 2 bases and J by 6 bases, and 11 bases separated the two germline ends. In germline, CDR1 is SGHDN, CDR2 FVKESK. Written as DNA, the CDR3 is TGTGCCAGCAGCCAACCCGACTGGGCTCAGCCCCAGCATTTT. Its protein product is CASSQPDWAQPQHF.

The table lists this clonotype with a few counts. This chain connects TRBV18 to TRBJ2-7; D perhaps matches TRBD1 (7 bases). Trimming removed 6 bases from V and 3 bases from J, with 21 bases in between. Germline loops: CDR1 KGHSH, CDR2 LQKENI. The CDR3 covers 16 residues. The CDR3 bases are TGTGCCAGCTCGGGGGGACAGAGTTTGACGATCTACGAGCAGTACTTC. This codes for CASSGGQSLTIYEQYF. Variable domain in full (rest from reference TRBV18 and TRBJ2-7): NAGVMQNPRHLVRRRGQEARLRCSPMKGHSHVYWYRQLPEEGLKFMVYLQKENIIDESGMPKERFSAEFPKEGPSILRIQQVVRGDSAAYFCASSGGQSLTIYEQYFGPGTRLTVT.

On this clonotype: This may come from a read error, since a much larger clone is one base off. The rearrangement joins TRBV28 to TRBJ2-4; D is undetermined. The V end lost 8 bases, the J end lost 0 bases, and 14 bases lay between the germline ends. In germline, CDR1 is MDHEN, CDR2 SYDVKM. The CDR3 runs to 15 residues. CDR3: CASGTRHLAKNIQYF. The DNA of the CDR3 is TGTGCCAGCGGTACTCGACATTTAGCCAAAAACATTCAGTACTTC.

This clonotype was recorded many times. The chain combines TRBV28 with TRBJ1-1; tentatively, D is TRBD1 (5 bases). The germline V gene encodes CDR1 MDHEN and CDR2 SYDVKM. The CDR3 runs to 9 residues. With 11 bases removed from V and 11 bases from J, the gap between germline ends came to 12 bases. For the CDR3, the DNA is TGTGCCCCCCGGGGGGAGGCTTTCTTT. Translating it yields CAPRGEAFF.

V is TRBV9 and J is TRBJ2-2; 10 positions agree with TRBD2. After removal of 0 bases from V and 0 bases from J, the junction contained 8 bases not matched to a gene. Germline CDR1 and CDR2: SGDLS and YYNGEE. This CDR3 is 19 amino acids long. CDR3 bases: TGTGCCAGCAGCGTAGACCTAGCGGGAGTCATTTCGAACACCGGGGAGCTGTTTTTT. As protein: CASSVDLAGVISNTGELFF.

This clonotype was detected only a few times. This rearrangement joins TRBV6-5 to TRBJ2-1; D is possibly TRBD2 (5 bases). Trimming took off 1 base at V and 7 bases at J, with 11 bases between the two ends. The germline gives CDR1 MNHEY, CDR2 SVGAGI. CDR3 length equals 14 residues. The CDR3 nucleotides read TGTGCCAGCAGTTACTTAGGAGGCGGGAATGAGCAGTTCTTC. Protein sequence: CASSYLGGGNEQFF.

V and J are TRBV7-6 and TRBJ2-1; 8 positions match TRBD2. Trimming took 4 bases from V and 8 from J; bases not matched to a gene: 13. Looked up from germline, CDR1 is SGHVS and CDR2 is FNYEAQ. The CDR3 runs 16 residues. The CDR3 reads CASSSVGLAPMDEQFF. CDR3 DNA: TGTGCCAGCAGCTCCGTAGGACTAGCCCCGATGGATGAGCAGTTCTTC.

As for this clonotype: Its ends do not fully match the called genes, so a read error is possible. The chain links TRBV4-1 to TRBJ2-5; D might be TRBD2 (7 bases). Germline V lookup: CDR1 MGHRA, CDR2 YSYEKL. The CDR3 covers 18 residues. This CDR3 reads CASSDPPPLAAPGETQSF. CDR3 DNA: TGCGCCAGCAGCGACCCACCGCCTCTAGCGGCCCCAGGGGAGACCCAGTCCTTC.

This clonotype was observed at least ten times. This chain joins TRBV29-1 and TRBJ1-5, with D unresolved. CDR1 and CDR2 (germline): SQVTM, ANQGSEA. The CDR3 length is 13 residues. The V end lost 4 bases, the J end lost 3 bases, and 10 bases lay between the germline ends. For the CDR3, the DNA is TGCAGCGTTGGCGAGGGTACCAATCAGCCCCAGCATTTT. Translated, it gives CSVGEGTNQPQHF.

This clonotype was seen a few times. This chain uses TRBV20-1 with TRBJ1-1, with D possibly matching TRBD1 (6 bases). CDR3 size: 14 residues. The germline V and J ends were trimmed by 1 base and 4 bases, with 13 bases remaining between them. The germline V gene encodes CDR1 DFQATT and CDR2 SNEGSKA (reference sequence). This chain's CDR3 is CSARVGGLTTEAFF. The DNA of the CDR3 is TGCAGTGCTAGAGTAGGGGGGCTTACCACTGAAGCTTTCTTT.

The sample holds a few counts of this clonotype. The J gene is TRBJ2-5, the V gene TRBV7-3, with 12 nucleotides matching TRBD1. Germline V gene data show CDR1 as SGHTA and CDR2 as FQGTGA. This CDR3 has 15 amino acids. The V segment lost 5 bases and the J segment 5 bases; nucleotides outside the gene matches: 6. The chain's CDR3 is CASSRGQGALETQYF. Here the CDR3 DNA reads TGTGCCAGCAGCCGGGGACAGGGGGCTTTGGAGACCCAGTACTTC.

This clonotype was seen at least ten times. The V call is TRBV6-5, the J call TRBJ2-7; D unclear. This CDR3 is built from 13 residues. V dropped 6 bases and J dropped 0 bases, with 9 bases sitting between them. Germline CDR1 is MNHEY and CDR2 is SVGAGI. For the CDR3, the DNA is TGTGCCAGCAGGGACCCAAGCTCCTACGAGCAGTACTTC. It translates to CASRDPSSYEQYF.

The chain joins TRBV19 to TRBJ2-5; TRBD2 matches 10 bases. Per germline, CDR1 LNHDA and CDR2 SQIVND (reference sequence). This CDR3 is built from 15 residues. Trimming removed 5 bases from V and 1 base from J; junction bases left unmatched: 4. In DNA, the CDR3 is TGTGCCAGTAGTCACTTAGCGGGGGGCCAAGAGACCCAGTACTTC. Translated, it gives CASSHLAGGQETQYF.

This clonotype was detected ten times or more. This chain joins TRBV2 and TRBJ1-2; D remains unclear. Germline CDR1 SNHLY, CDR2 FYNNEI. V was trimmed by 7 bases and J by 2 bases, leaving 17 bases between them. CDR3 size: 15 residues. CDR3 DNA: TGTGCCAGCATCGGGTCCCAAACTGAAAACTATGGCTACACCTTC. Encoded protein: CASIGSQTENYGYTF.

This clonotype was observed a handful of times. The chain links TRBV3-1 to TRBJ2-1, with 8 bases matching TRBD2. V was pared by 5 bases and J by 0 bases, with 3 bases of the junction left unmatched. The CDR3 spans 15 residues. CDR1 is LGHDT and CDR2 is YNNKEL in the germline V gene (reference sequence). This CDR3 is CASSMRGDSYNEQFF. CDR3 in DNA: TGTGCCAGCAGCATGCGGGGGGACTCCTACAATGAGCAGTTCTTC.

The table lists this clonotype with a few counts. The chain is built from TRBV7-9 and TRBJ2-3, with 10 positions matching TRBD1. The CDR3 has 17 amino acids. V lost 6 bases to trimming and J lost 5 bases; unmatched junction nucleotides: 14. The V gene's germline CDR1 is SEHNR and CDR2 FQNEAQ (reference sequence). In DNA, the CDR3 is TGTGCCAGCAGGAAGAACCCCGGGACAGGGGAACTAGATACGCAGTATTTT. Its protein is CASRKNPGTGELDTQYF.

This chain links TRBV9 with TRBJ2-1; D is perhaps TRBD2 (5 bases). V was pared by 0 bases and J by 4 bases, with 8 bases between. The CDR3 spans 14 residues. CDR1 is SGDLS, CDR2 YYNGEE, per germline. The CDR3 reads CASSVESGYNEQFF. The CDR3 DNA is TGTGCCAGCAGCGTAGAGAGCGGATACAATGAGCAGTTCTTC.

As to this clonotype: A much more abundant neighbour one base away suggests this may be a read error. The chain couples TRBV29-1 to TRBJ2-2; D uncertain. With 7 bases removed from V and 4 bases from J, the gap between germline ends came to 13 bases. The CDR3 totals 13 residues. Germline V lookup: CDR1 SQVTM, CDR2 ANQGSEA. CDR3 sequence: CSADLLSTGELFF. The CDR3 DNA reads as TGCAGCGCCGACTTATTGAGCACCGGGGAGCTGTTTTTT.